This T cell receptor (beta chain) was sequenced during a study of blood T cells in healthy people across ages. Study observations and caveats: Changes seen in expanded clonotypes were possibly confounded by donor CMV status left unknown.

This clonotype has a handful of counts. Its antigen is still unknown. For the second PCR, which ran for roughly 6 to 12 cycles, a sample-barcoded 5' primer and a J-beta primer mix were used. TCRdb analysed the 5' RACE reads with MiXCR anew, one entry per CDR3 protein. The sample holds about 930,000 distinct CDR3 sequences, about 27% seen once. CDR1 is SNHLY and CDR2 is FYNNEI in the germline V gene. V was shortened by 6 bases and J by 2 bases, with 11 bases between the two germline ends. CDR3 size: 13 residues. Another study also made use of these data, one on T cells of mothers and their children. That study adds: Sequencing got over 9.5 million TCR beta CDR3 reads from each mother and around 3 million from each child.

Sequencing used blood. V usage is TRBV2 and J usage is TRBJ2-7; TRBD1 might be the D (6 bases). This TCR was sampled from a woman aged 40 to 55 in good health. The CDR3 sequence: CASRSQGPYEQYF. CDR3 DNA: TGTGCCAGCAGATCGCAGGGGCCCTACGAGCAGTACTTC. The full variable domain, with the rest looked up from reference TRBV2 and TRBJ2-7, is EPEVTQTPSHQVTQMGQEVILRCVPISNHLYFYWYRQILGQKVEFLVSFYNNEISEKSEIFDDQFSVERPDGSNFTLKIRSTKLEDSAMYFCASRSQGPYEQYFGPGTRLTVT.